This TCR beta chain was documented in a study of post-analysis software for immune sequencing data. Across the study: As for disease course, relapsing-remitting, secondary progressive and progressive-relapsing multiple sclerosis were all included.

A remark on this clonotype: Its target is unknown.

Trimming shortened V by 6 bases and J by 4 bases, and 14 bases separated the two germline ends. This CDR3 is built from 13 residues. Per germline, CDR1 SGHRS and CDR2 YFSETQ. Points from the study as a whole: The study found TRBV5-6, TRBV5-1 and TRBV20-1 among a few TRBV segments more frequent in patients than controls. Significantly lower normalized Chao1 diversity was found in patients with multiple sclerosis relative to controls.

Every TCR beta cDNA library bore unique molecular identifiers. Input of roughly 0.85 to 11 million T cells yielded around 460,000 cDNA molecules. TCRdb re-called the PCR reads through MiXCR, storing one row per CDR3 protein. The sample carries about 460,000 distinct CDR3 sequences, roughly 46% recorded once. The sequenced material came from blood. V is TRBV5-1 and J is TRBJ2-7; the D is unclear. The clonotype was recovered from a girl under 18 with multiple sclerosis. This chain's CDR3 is CASTEIGKYEQYF. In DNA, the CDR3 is TGCGCCAGCACCGAAATTGGGAAATACGAGCAGTACTTC.